This TCR beta chain comes out of a study of blood T cell repertoires in COVID-19. Study background: PBMCs, B-cell-depleted T cells, or T cells provided the cDNA or gDNA that made up the material.

Clinical histories supplied by participants themselves formed the basis of cohort assignment. Those designated as exposed participants met a COVID-19 case within 2 weeks before study entry. In its sample, this clone was seen once. Trimming cost V 5 bases and J 1 base, with 9 bases left between them. The CDR3 spans 13 residues. Germline CDR1 is SGHTA and CDR2 is FQGNSA. Authors' analysis steps: Estimation of nucleated cell counts relied on the amplification of reference gene primers. The repertoire was sequenced with immunoSEQ multiplex PCR; TCRdb's copy has only in-frame clones and lacks some. Clone size and the V and J calls come from that table; the DNA yielded D and trimming. This table has over 200,000 clones, 80% to 90% appearing once.

The clonotype originates from a woman in her 30s who had been exposed to COVID-19. The V and J genes are TRBV7-2 and TRBJ2-7, with D possibly matching TRBD2 (5 bases). Sequenced: PBMCs or T cells enriched from blood (not recorded which). The CDR3 sequence is CASSPSGSYEQYF. The CDR3 region has the DNA TGTGCCAGCAGCCCAAGCGGATCCTACGAGCAGTACTTC.